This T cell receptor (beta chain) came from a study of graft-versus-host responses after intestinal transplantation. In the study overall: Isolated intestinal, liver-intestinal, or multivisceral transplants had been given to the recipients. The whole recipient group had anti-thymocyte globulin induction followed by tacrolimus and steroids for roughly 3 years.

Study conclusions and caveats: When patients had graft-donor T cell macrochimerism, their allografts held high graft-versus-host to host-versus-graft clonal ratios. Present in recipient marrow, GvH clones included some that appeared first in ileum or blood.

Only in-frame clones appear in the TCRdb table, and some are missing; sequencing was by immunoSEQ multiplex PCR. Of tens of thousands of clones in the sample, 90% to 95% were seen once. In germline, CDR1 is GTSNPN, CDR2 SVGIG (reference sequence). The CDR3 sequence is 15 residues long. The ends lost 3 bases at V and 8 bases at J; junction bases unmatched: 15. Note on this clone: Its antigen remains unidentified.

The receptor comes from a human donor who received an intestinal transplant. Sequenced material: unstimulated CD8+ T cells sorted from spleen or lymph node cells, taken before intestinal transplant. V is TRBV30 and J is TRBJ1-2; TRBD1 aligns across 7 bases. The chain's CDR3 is CAWSLMEGALNGYTF. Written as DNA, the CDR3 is TGTGCCTGGAGCCTCATGGAGGGGGCGTTGAACGGCTACACCTTC. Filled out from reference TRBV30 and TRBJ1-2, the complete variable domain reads SQTIHQWPATLVQPVGSPLSLECTVEGTSNPNLYWYRQAAGRGLQLLFYSVGIGQISSEVPQNLSASRPQDRQFILSSKKLLLSDSGFYLCAWSLMEGALNGYTFGSGTRLTVV.